The sequence of this T cell receptor (beta chain) was determined in a study of T cells in localized non-small cell lung cancer. Broader study findings: Appearance in adjacent lung was seen for a median approximately 58 of the top 100 tumor clones.

Worth noting for this clone: Antigen unknown.

Trimming left V 8 bases short and J 0 bases short, with 11 bases between. The germline gives CDR1 MNHNY, CDR2 SVGAGI (reference sequence). The CDR3 contains 14 residues. Repertoires were generated with immunoSEQ multiplex PCR, while TCRdb's copy carries only in-frame clones and drops some. The table lists about 40,000 clones, around 81% of them singletons. This clonotype was sampled from a male donor aged 60 or over with stage II lung adenocarcinoma. The chain uses TRBV6-6 and TRBJ2-1, with D hard to call. Specimen: peripheral blood mononuclear cells, collected before any cancer treatment. In nucleotides, the CDR3 is TGTGCCAGCTTTTACGACGGCTCCTACAATGAGCAGTTCTTC. Translated: CASFYDGSYNEQFF.